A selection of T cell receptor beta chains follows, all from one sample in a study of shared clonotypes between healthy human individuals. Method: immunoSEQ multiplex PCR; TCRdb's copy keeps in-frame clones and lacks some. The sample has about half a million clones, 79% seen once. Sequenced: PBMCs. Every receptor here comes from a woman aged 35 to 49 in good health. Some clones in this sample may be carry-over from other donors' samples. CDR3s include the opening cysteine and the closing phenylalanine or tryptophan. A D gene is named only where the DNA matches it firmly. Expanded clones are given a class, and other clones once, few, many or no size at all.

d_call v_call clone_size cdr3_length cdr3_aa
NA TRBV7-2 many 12 CASSTLADTQYF
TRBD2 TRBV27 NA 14 CASSFRGGTDTQYF
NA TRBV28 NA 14 CASLPAGVDYGYTF
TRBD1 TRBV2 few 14 CASSATGGDQPQHF
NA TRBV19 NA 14 CASSIDQTGDTQYF
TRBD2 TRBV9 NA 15 CASSVTAGKEETQYF
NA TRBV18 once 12 CASSPPDNEQFF
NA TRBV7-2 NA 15 CASSLGGTPGNTIYF
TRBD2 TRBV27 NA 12 CASKRGEGEQYF
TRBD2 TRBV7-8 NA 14 CASSISGINNEQFF
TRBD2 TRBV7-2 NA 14 CASSAGLEIYEQYF
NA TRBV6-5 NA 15 CASRRDLGFQETQYF
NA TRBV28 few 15 CASSLESSSYNEQFF
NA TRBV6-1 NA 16 CASSEARRILNTEAFF
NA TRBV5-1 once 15 CASHKGGSTYNEQFF
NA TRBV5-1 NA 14 CASSLEGTGNTIYF
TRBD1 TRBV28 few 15 CASSLVGQGNTEAFF
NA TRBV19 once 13 CASSISENTEAFF
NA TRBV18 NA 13 CASSPSGANVLTF
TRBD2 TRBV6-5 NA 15 CASSYFGTSPETQYF
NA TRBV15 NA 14 CATTGTRLYNEQFF
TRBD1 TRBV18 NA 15 CASSPRQGGSYEQFF